A selection of T cell receptor beta chains follows, all from one sample in a study of CD8 T cells in ankylosing spondylitis. In TCRdb, the 5' RACE reads were re-called with MiXCR into one record per CDR3 protein. The sample gives approximately 300,000 distinct CDR3 sequences, around 21% of which show up once; roughly 3.6% is in the top ten. The sample was blood, either unsorted or a sorted T cell fraction (not recorded which). Source of these receptors: a female donor with ankylosing spondylitis or in good health (not recorded which). The CDR3 runs from the conserved cysteine through the conserved F or W.

>TRBV7-3
CASSSDRVGYGYTF
>TRBV7-3
CASSPEGSETQYF
>TRBV7-3
CASSLGPKGYEQYF
>TRBV6-5
CASSYHSGVNEQYF
>TRBV12-3/TRBV12-4
CASTHVGYGYTF
>TRBV18
CASSPQLAGLTDTQYF
>TRBV15
CATSSGLAGEETQYF
>TRBV19
CASNRHPQETQYF
>TRBV20-1
CSATGLAGVVDTQYF
>TRBV6-2/TRBV6-3
CASSYKTSGTQGVGNYEQFF
>TRBV12-3/TRBV12-4
CASRGGESSGYTF
>TRBV6-1
CASKRGRNTEAFF
>TRBV6-1
CASKGAEALNTEAFF
>TRBV20-1
CSAPDTRTDTQYF
>TRBV20-1
CSALSPASEHTDTQYF
>TRBV4-3
CASSRTSGRAVEQFF
>TRBV4-1
CASSHSGRNNEQFF
>TRBV12-5
CASGLVPPGGANVLTF
>TRBV28
CATLLRDRDEQFF
>TRBV20-1
CSASGRAYEQYF
>TRBV12-3/TRBV12-4
CASSPWQAKDSFEEKLFF
>TRBV20-1
CSARDLVADPTDTQYF
>TRBV12-3/TRBV12-4
CASSPFQGESETQYF
>TRBV27
CASSLSPGPLETQYF
>TRBV18
CASSQAGQNTEAFF
>TRBV4-1
CASSRGGIYEQYF